This TCR beta chain was profiled in a study of shared clonotypes between healthy human individuals. About the study: The cohort comprised a couple of women and a few men. Their ages spanned 18 to 49 years. A donor's plate count was three for CD4 naive and three for CD4 memory; CD8 naive had two and CD8 memory one.

Naive CD8 cells, CD45RO-negative and positively selected for CCR7, excluded terminally differentiated effector memory CD45RA+ cells. Nashville, Tennessee was home to all donors, who were Caucasian adults. CDR3 length: 15 residues. Germline values: CDR1 SGHTA, CDR2 FQGTGA. V was pared by 5 bases and J by 7 bases, with 13 bases of the junction left unmatched. Authors' methods: Because ImmunoSEQ provided only junction sequences with no quality scores, the filtering differed. Measured with immunoSEQ multiplex PCR; TCRdb has only the in-frame clones, and not every one. Clone size and V and J calls were adopted from that table, with D and trimming inferred from the DNA. The sample holds over 800,000 clones, 90% to 95% seen once.

The V call is TRBV7-3, the J call TRBJ1-2, with 7 bases that match TRBD1. The TCR sequence derives from a man younger than 45 in good health. Sequenced input: naive CD8+ T cells sorted from blood. The CDR3 loop is CASSIDRDSGGGYTF. The CDR3 DNA is TGTGCCAGCAGCATAGACCGGGACAGTGGCGGTGGCTACACCTTC.